Sequencing of this T cell receptor (beta chain) was carried out in a study of CD8+ T cells in alopecia areata. Trimming removed 3 bases from V and 4 bases from J, with 7 bases in between. The germline gives CDR1 SQVTM, CDR2 ANQGSEA. CDR3 size: 12 residues. Extracted from the samples, RNA was reverse transcribed into cDNA to serve as the sequencing template. Sequencing used immunoSEQ multiplex PCR; TCRdb keeps in-frame clones, though not all of them. The sample comprises about 120,000 clones, 53% of which are singletons, and roughly 0.5% rests with the top ten. Study results and limitations: Especially in alopecia totalis/universalis, lesional scalp showed greater clonality than normal scalp did. The treated group had a single nonresponder, limiting CD8+ expansion-response conclusions.

A word on this clone: The antigen remains unidentified.

Stated treatment: oral pan-JAK inhibitor, 5-10 mg twice daily. The sample was CD4+ T cells sorted from blood, taken at week 4, from a patient treated with tofacitinib. The receptor comes from a human donor with alopecia areata. The rearrangement joins TRBV29-1 to TRBJ1-3; D is unresolved. CDR3 bases: TGCAGCGTTGAGGCGGGGGGAAACACCATATATTTT. It yields the protein CSVEAGGNTIYF.